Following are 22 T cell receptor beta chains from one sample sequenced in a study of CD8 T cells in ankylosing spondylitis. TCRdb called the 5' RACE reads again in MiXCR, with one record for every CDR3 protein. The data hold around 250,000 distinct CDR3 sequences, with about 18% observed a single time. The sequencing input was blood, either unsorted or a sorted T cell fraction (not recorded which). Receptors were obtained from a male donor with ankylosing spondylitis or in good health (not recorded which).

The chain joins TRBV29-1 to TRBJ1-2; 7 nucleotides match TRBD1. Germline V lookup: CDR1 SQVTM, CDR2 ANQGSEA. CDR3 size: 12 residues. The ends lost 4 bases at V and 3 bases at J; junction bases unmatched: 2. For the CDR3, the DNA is TGCAGCGTTGGGACAGGAGACTATGGCTACACCTTC. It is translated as CSVGTGDYGYTF.

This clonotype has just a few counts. CDR3 DNA sequence: TGCGCCAGCAGCCAAGTGCCTAGCTTCAACAATGAGCAGTTCTTC. It yields the protein CASSQVPSFNNEQFF. This chain links TRBV4-3 with TRBJ2-1, with D possibly TRBD2 on 5 matching bases. The germline V gene has CDR1 LGHNA and CDR2 YSLEER. Trimming removed 1 base at V and 5 bases at J, with 12 bases between. CDR3 length equals 15 residues.

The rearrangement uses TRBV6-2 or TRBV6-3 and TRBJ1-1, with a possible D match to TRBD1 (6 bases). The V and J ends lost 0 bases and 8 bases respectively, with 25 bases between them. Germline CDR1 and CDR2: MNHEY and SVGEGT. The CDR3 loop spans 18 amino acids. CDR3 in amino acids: CASSYSDETGLDLLEAFF. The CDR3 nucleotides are TGTGCCAGCAGTTACTCGGACGAGACAGGACTGGACCTTTTAGAAGCTTTCTTT.

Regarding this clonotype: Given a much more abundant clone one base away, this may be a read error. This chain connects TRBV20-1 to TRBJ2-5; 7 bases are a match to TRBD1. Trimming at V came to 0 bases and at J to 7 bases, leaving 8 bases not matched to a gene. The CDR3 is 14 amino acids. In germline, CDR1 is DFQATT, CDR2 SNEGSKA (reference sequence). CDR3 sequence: CSARDLTGVRTQYF. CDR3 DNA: TGCAGTGCTAGAGATCTAACAGGGGTGAGGACCCAGTACTTC.

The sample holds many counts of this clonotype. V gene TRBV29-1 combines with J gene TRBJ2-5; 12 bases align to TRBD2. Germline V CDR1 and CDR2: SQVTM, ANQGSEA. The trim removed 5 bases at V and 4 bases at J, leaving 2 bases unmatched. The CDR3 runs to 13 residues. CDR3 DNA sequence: TGCAGCGTTCCGGGACTAGCGGGAGAGACCCAGTACTTC. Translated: CSVPGLAGETQYF.

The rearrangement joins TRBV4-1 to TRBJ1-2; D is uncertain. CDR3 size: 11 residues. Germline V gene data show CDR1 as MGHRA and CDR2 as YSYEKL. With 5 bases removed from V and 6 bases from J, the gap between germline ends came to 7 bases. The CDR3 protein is CASSYDHGYTF. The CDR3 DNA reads TGCGCCAGCAGCTATGATCATGGCTACACCTTC.

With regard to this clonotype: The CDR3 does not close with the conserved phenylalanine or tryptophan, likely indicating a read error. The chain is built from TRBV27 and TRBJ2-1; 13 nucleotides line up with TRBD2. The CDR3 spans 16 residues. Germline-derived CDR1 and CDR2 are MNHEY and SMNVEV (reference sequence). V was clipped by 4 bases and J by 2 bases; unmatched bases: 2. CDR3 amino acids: CASSSGTSGTYNEQFL. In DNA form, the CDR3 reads TGTGCCAGCAGTTCCGGGACTAGCGGGACCTACAATGAGCAGTTCTTA.

The CDR3 spells CASSLGTGEWYPYNEQFF. CDR3 sequence (DNA): TGCGCCAGCAGCTTAGGGACAGGGGAGTGGTACCCCTACAATGAGCAGTTCTTC. V gene TRBV5-1 combines with J gene TRBJ2-1; TRBD1 aligns across 10 bases. The V segment lost 2 bases and the J segment 2 bases; nucleotides outside the gene matches: 10. The CDR3 is 18 residues long. Looked up from germline, CDR1 is SGHRS and CDR2 is YFSETQ.

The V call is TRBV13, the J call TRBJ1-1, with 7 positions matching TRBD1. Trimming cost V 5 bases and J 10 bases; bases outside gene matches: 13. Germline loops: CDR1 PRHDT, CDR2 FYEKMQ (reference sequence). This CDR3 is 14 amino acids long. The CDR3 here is CASSGENRQGPAFF. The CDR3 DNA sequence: TGTGCCAGCAGCGGCGAGAACAGACAGGGTCCAGCTTTCTTT.

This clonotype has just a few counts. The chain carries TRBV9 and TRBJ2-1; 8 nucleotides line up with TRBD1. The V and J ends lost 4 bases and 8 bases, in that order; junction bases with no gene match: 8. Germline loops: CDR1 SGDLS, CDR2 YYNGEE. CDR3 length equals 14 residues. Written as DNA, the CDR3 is TGTGCCAGCAGCCCCGCGGACAGGGTCGATGAGCAGTTCTTC. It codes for CASSPADRVDEQFF.

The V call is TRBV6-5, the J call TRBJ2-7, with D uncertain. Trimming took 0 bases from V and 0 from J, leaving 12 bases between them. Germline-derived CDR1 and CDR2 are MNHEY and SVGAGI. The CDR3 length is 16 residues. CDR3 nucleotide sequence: TGTGCCAGCAGTTACTCGGGCAGGATCACCTCCTACGAGCAGTACTTC. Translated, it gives CASSYSGRITSYEQYF.

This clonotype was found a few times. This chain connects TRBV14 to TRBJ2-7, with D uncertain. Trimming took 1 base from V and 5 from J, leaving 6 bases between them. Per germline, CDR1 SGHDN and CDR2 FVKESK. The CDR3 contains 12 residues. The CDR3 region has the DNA TGTGCCAGCAGCCAAGTTTTGGACGAGCAGTACTTC. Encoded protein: CASSQVLDEQYF.

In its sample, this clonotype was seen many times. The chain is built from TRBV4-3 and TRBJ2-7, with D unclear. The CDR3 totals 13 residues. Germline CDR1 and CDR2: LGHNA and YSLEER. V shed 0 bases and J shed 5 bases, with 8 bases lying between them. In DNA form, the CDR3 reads TGCGCCAGCAGCCAAGATTTTGGCCACGAGCAGTACTTC. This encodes CASSQDFGHEQYF.

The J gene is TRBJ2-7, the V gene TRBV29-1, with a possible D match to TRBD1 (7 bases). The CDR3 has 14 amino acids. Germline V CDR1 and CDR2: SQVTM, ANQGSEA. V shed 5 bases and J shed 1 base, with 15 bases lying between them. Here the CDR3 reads CSVRTGEVSYEQYF. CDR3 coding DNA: TGCAGCGTTAGAACAGGGGAGGTTTCCTACGAGCAGTACTTC.

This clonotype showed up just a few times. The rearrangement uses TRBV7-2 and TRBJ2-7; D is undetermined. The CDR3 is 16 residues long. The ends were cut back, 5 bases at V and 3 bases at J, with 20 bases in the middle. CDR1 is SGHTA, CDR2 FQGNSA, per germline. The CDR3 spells CASSHSLTASDYEQYF. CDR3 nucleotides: TGTGCCAGCAGCCACTCGCTAACGGCATCCGACTACGAGCAGTACTTC.

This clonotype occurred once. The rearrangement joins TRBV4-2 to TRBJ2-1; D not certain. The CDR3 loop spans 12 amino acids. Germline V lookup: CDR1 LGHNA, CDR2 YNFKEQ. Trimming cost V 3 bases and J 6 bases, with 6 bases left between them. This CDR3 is CASSHEANEQFF. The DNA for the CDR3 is TGTGCCAGCAGCCATGAAGCCAATGAGCAGTTCTTC.

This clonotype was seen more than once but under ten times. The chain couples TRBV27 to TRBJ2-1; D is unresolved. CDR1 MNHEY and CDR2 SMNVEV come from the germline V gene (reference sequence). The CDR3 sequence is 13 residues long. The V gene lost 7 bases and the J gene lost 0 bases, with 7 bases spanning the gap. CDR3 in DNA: TGTGCCAGCATAGGCCGCTCCTACAATGAGCAGTTCTTC. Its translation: CASIGRSYNEQFF.

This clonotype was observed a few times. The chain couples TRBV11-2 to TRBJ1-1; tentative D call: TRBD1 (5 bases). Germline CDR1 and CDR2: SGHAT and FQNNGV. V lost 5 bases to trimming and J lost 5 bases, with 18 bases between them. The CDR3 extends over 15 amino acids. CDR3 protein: CASSLGTAGETEAFF. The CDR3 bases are TGTGCCAGCAGCCTTGGGACCGCGGGGGAGACTGAAGCTTTCTTT.

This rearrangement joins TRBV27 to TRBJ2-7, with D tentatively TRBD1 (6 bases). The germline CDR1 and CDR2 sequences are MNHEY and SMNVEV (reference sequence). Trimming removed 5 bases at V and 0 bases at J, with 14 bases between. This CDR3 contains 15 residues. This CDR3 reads CASSPGTPISYEQYF. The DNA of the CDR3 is TGTGCCAGCAGTCCCGGGACACCGATCTCCTACGAGCAGTACTTC.

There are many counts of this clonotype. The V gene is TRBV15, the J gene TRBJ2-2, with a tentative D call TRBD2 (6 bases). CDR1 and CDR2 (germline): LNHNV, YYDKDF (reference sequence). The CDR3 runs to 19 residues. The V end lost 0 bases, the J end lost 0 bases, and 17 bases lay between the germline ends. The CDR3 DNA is TGTGCCACCAGCAGAGATGGCCTAATAGCGGATCCGAACACCGGGGAGCTGTTTTTT. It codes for CATSRDGLIADPNTGELFF.

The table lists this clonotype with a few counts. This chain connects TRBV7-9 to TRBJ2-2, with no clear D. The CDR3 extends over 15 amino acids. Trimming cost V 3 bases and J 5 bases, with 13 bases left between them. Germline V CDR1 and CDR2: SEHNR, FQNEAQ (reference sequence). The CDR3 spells CASSFRRGRTGELFF. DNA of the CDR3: TGTGCCAGCAGCTTCCGGCGCGGTAGGACCGGGGAGCTGTTTTTT.

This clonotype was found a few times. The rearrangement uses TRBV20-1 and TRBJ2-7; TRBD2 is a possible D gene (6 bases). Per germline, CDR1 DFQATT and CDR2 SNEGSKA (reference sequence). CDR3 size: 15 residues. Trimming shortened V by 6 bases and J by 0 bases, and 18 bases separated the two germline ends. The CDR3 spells CSAPSAGPNSYEQYF. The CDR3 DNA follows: TGCAGTGCCCCTTCCGCGGGGCCCAACTCCTACGAGCAGTACTTC.